The 6 T cell receptor beta chains presented below share a single source sample, sequenced in a study of T cell responses to AZD1222 COVID-19 vaccine. Profiled with immunoSEQ multiplex PCR; TCRdb holds only in-frame clones, not every one. The data show some 84,000 clones, around 90% seen once. The sequences come from peripheral blood, collected 28 days after the second AZD1222 dose. These TCRs come from an adult who received the AZD1222 COVID-19 vaccine.

The chain joins TRBV6-1 to TRBJ1-2, with unresolved D. V lost 1 base, J lost 4 bases, and 10 bases lay in between. This CDR3 region has 14 residues. Germline CDR1 reads MNHNS; CDR2 reads SASEGT. CDR3 coding DNA: TGTGCCAGCAGTGAAGGGGCGACCCTCTATGGCTACACCTTC. Translating gives CASSEGATLYGYTF.

The chain is built from TRBV11-2 and TRBJ1-1; D not resolved. CDR3 length: 15 amino acids. V lost 2 bases and J lost 8, with 18 bases in between. Looked up from germline, CDR1 is SGHAT and CDR2 is FQNNGV. DNA of the CDR3: TGTGCCAGCAGCTTAAGGTCGTGGGGTAGAGAAGAAGCTTTCTTT. This sequence encodes CASSLRSWGREEAFF.

The V and J genes are TRBV4-3 and TRBJ1-1, with 8 bases aligning to TRBD1. The trim removed 0 bases at V and 0 bases at J, leaving 12 bases unmatched. Germline V gene data show CDR1 as LGHNA and CDR2 as YSLEER. The CDR3 spans 19 residues. The CDR3 DNA is TGCGCCAGCAGCCAAGATCCTCTTGGGACAGGTTTAATGAACACTGAAGCTTTCTTT. It encodes CASSQDPLGTGLMNTEAFF.

J is TRBJ1-4 and V is TRBV28; 8 bases line up with TRBD1. Germline V gene data show CDR1 as MDHEN and CDR2 as SYDVKM. The CDR3 runs 14 residues. The trim removed 6 bases at V and 6 bases at J, leaving 6 bases unmatched. The DNA of the CDR3 is TGTGCCAGCAGCACCAGGGGGCTAGATGAAAAACTGTTTTTT. Translating gives CASSTRGLDEKLFF.

V gene TRBV30 combines with J gene TRBJ1-4; D may be TRBD1 (6 bases). Germline V gene data show CDR1 as GTSNPN and CDR2 as SVGIG (reference sequence). This CDR3 contains 14 residues. V lost 5 bases, J lost 4 bases, and 14 bases lay in between. The CDR3 here is CAWGGGAGNEKLFF. The CDR3, as DNA: TGTGCCTGGGGAGGGGGGGCCGGTAATGAAAAACTGTTTTTT.

This chain joins TRBV6-5 and TRBJ1-5; possible D gene TRBD1, 6 bases. The V gene lost 6 bases and the J gene lost 7 bases, with 19 bases spanning the gap. From germline, CDR1 is MNHEY and CDR2 SVGAGI. CDR3 size: 15 residues. The CDR3 bases are TGTGCCAGCAGCTACATCAGGGATGGGGGCCAGCCCCAGCATTTT. Translating it yields CASSYIRDGGQPQHF.